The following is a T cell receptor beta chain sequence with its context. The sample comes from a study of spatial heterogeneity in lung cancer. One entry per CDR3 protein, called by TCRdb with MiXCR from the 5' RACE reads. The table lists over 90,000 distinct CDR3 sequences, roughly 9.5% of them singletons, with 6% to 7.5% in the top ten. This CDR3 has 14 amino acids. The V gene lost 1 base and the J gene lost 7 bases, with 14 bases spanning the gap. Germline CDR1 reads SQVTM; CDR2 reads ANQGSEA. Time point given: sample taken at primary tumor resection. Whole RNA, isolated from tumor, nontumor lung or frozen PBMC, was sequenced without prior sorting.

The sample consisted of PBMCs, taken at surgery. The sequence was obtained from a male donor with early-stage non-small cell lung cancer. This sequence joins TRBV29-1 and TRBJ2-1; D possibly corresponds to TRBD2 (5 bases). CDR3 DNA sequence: TGCAGCGTTGAAGGAGGGAGATCCCCAAATGAGCAGTTCTTC. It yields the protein CSVEGGRSPNEQFF.